This T cell receptor beta chain is from a study of Graves' ophthalmopathy and Graves' hyperthyroidism. Trimming took 3 bases from V and 5 from J, leaving 13 bases between them. CDR3 size: 13 residues. From germline, CDR1 is SQVTM and CDR2 ANQGSEA. Beta-chain TCR CDR3 regions were amplified from RNA transcripts. First-round RT-PCR used HTBI primers; second-round multiplex PCR followed. TCRdb passed the multiplex PCR reads through MiXCR, listing each CDR3 protein once. In the table there are 400,000 or so distinct CDR3 sequences, about a sixth of which are singletons. The chain links TRBV29-1 to TRBJ2-5; D may be TRBD1 or TRBD2 (6 bases each). Sequencing input: peripheral blood. The source of this sequence is an adult woman with stable Graves' hyperthyroidism. Written as DNA, the CDR3 is TGCAGCGTTGATGAGGGGGGCGTGGAGACCCAGTACTTC. It codes for CSVDEGGVETQYF. Looking up the rest from reference TRBV29-1 and TRBJ2-5 gives the full variable domain: SAVISQKPSRDICQRGTSLTIQCQVDSQVTMMFWYRQQPGQSLTLIATANQGSEATYESGFVIDKFPISRPNLTFSTLTVSNMSPEDSSIYLCSVDEGGVETQYFGPGTRLLVL.